This entry lists 16 T cell receptor beta chains sequenced from one sample in a study of T cell changes during pregnancy in multiple sclerosis (dated by TCRdb to about 2019). Receptor amplification or capture employed the immunoSEQ multiplex PCR assay. TCRdb retrieved this table from immuneACCESS and kept in-frame rearrangements only. Not all clones are present; in checked studies, unresolved V genes account for under half, and no reason is known for the remainder. The sample profile shows 20,000 or so clones; under 95% of them were found once. Clones ranked in the top ten supply 9.4% of the sample. The input for sequencing was CD8+ T cells from peripheral blood mononuclear cells, taken in the third trimester of pregnancy. These receptors originate from a female donor in good health, enrolled as a control in a pregnancy study.

The chain links TRBV7-9 to TRBJ1-2, with D maybe TRBD1 (5 bases). Trimming took off 5 bases at V and 8 bases at J, with 18 bases between the two ends. The CDR3 spans 14 residues. Germline assignment: CDR1 SEHNR and CDR2 FQNEAQ (reference sequence). The CDR3 DNA sequence: TGTGCCAGCAGCCCCAGGGAGAGGGAGGAAGGCTACACCTTC. It encodes CASSPREREEGYTF.

The gene calls are TRBV27 and TRBJ2-7; 8 bases align to TRBD1. Germline V gene lookup returns CDR1 MNHEY and CDR2 SMNVEV (reference sequence). The CDR3 is 17 residues long. V lost 4 bases to trimming and J lost 7 bases; unmatched junction nucleotides: 18. Here the CDR3 DNA reads TGTGCCAGCAGTTCGCTTATCCCCGGGACAGGCCCGCGGGAGCAGTACTTC. Translated, it gives CASSSLIPGTGPREQYF.

The V call is TRBV7-2, the J call TRBJ2-7; tentatively, D is TRBD2 (6 bases). Per the germline V gene, CDR1 is SGHTA and CDR2 is FQGNSA. The CDR3 extends over 15 amino acids. The germline V and J ends were trimmed by 6 bases and 4 bases, with 19 bases remaining between them. The CDR3 reads CASSFTMGTQYEQYF. The CDR3, as DNA: TGTGCCAGCAGTTTCACGATGGGGACTCAGTACGAGCAGTACTTC. The whole variable domain, filled in from reference TRBV7-2 and TRBJ2-7, reads GAGVSQSPSNKVTEKGKDVELRCDPISGHTALYWYRQSLGQGLEFLIYFQGNSAPDKSGLPSDRFSAERTGGSVSTLTIQRTQQEDSAVYLCASSFTMGTQYEQYFGPGTRLTVT.

This clone appeared once. The J gene is TRBJ2-5, the V gene TRBV7-8; D perhaps matches TRBD2 (5 bases). The J call may be wrong; the DNA end is better matched by TRBJ2-7. This CDR3 is 13 amino acids long. CDR1 and CDR2 (germline): SGHVS, FQNEAQ. DNA of the CDR3: TGTGCCAGCAGCTTAGGCGCGGGCTACGAGCAGTACTTC. Translating it yields CASSLGAGYEQYF.

V gene TRBV2 combines with J gene TRBJ2-7, with a possible D match to TRBD1 (5 bases). Trimming cost V 7 bases and J 5 bases, with 18 bases left between them. Germline V gives CDR1 SNHLY, CDR2 FYNNEI. There are 14 residues in the CDR3. The CDR3 DNA reads as TGTGCCAGCAAGAAAAGGGGATTATTCCACGAGCAGTACTTC. Amino acid sequence: CASKKRGLFHEQYF.

The chain couples TRBV27 to TRBJ1-6; 9 positions agree with TRBD1. V lost 6 bases to trimming and J lost 10 bases; unmatched junction nucleotides: 4. The CDR3 covers 13 residues. Germline-derived CDR1 and CDR2 are MNHEY and SMNVEV (reference sequence). CDR3 protein: CASRDRGGSPLHF. CDR3 nucleotides: TGTGCCAGCAGGGACAGGGGAGGGTCACCCCTCCACTTT.

The chain couples TRBV9 to TRBJ1-2; unclear D gene. The CDR3 is made up of 15 amino acids. Looked up from germline, CDR1 is SGDLS and CDR2 is YYNGEE. Trimming left V 0 bases short and J 9 bases short, with 18 bases between. Here the CDR3 reads CASSVDTTGILRYTF. The CDR3 bases are TGTGCCAGCAGCGTAGATACCACCGGGATACTACGCTACACCTTC.

This chain joins TRBV6-4 and TRBJ2-3, with D possibly TRBD2 on 7 matching bases. V was shortened by 3 bases and J by 2 bases, with 12 bases between the two germline ends. Germline V CDR1 and CDR2: MRHNA, SNTAGT. The CDR3 loop spans 15 amino acids. DNA of the CDR3: TGTGCCAGCAGTGATGGTGGGGGGGCCACAGATACGCAGTATTTT. This gives the protein CASSDGGGATDTQYF.

The rearrangement uses TRBV7-9 and TRBJ1-1; 10 nucleotides line up with TRBD1. Germline-derived CDR1 and CDR2 are SEHNR and FQNEAQ (reference sequence). This CDR3 is built from 17 residues. V gave up 1 base and J gave up 2 bases; unmatched junction bases: 7. CDR3 DNA: TGTGCCAGCAGCTTAGTTGGGACAGGGGTCTTAAACACTGAAGCTTTCTTT. Translating gives CASSLVGTGVLNTEAFF. The full variable domain, with the rest looked up from reference TRBV7-9 and TRBJ1-1, is DTGVSQNPRHKITKRGQNVTFRCDPISEHNRLYWYRQTLGQGPEFLTYFQNEAQLEKSRLLSDRFSAERPKGSFSTLEIQRTEQGDSAMYLCASSLVGTGVLNTEAFFGQGTRLTVV.

The rearrangement joins TRBV4-2 to TRBJ2-3, with 13 positions matching TRBD2. The CDR3 has 19 amino acids. Per germline, CDR1 LGHNA and CDR2 YNFKEQ. The V segment lost 4 bases and the J segment 1 base; nucleotides outside the gene matches: 11. Here the CDR3 reads CASSRQSTSGGAGTDTQYF. The CDR3 DNA sequence: TGTGCCAGCAGCCGACAATCCACTAGCGGGGGGGCCGGCACAGATACGCAGTATTTT.

This clone was observed a single time. This specimen includes other DNA sequences encoding the same CDR3. The chain links TRBV5-1 to TRBJ1-1; possibly TRBD1 for D (5 bases). The CDR3 sequence is 15 residues long. Trimming pared 0 bases from V and 3 bases from J, leaving 12 bases between. CDR1 SGHRS and CDR2 YFSETQ come from the germline V gene. The CDR3 loop is CASSLVGGEYTEAFF. The CDR3 nucleotides are TGCGCCAGCAGCTTGGTTGGAGGGGAGTACACTGAAGCTTTCTTT.

The gene calls are TRBV4-1 and TRBJ2-2, with 7 bases identical to TRBD1. Trimming cost V 2 bases and J 10 bases; bases outside gene matches: 4. This CDR3 comprises 13 residues. The germline gives CDR1 MGHRA, CDR2 YSYEKL. The CDR3: CASSQMTGSELFF. In DNA form, the CDR3 reads TGCGCCAGCAGCCAAATGACAGGGTCGGAGCTGTTTTTT.

The V and J genes are TRBV27 and TRBJ2-3, with TRBD2 identical over 9 bases. V dropped 8 bases and J dropped 2; count of bases not matched to a gene: 5. The CDR3 contains 14 residues. Germline V gene sequence: CDR1 MNHEY, CDR2 SMNVEV (reference sequence). The DNA of the CDR3 is TGTGCCAGCGGGGAGCGGGGGGTCACAGATACGCAGTATTTT. Amino acid sequence: CASGERGVTDTQYF.

This chain links TRBV9 with TRBJ1-6, with TRBD1 matching over 8 bases. V shed 3 bases, J shed 9 bases, and the junction held 8 bases outside the gene matches. The germline V gene encodes CDR1 SGDLS and CDR2 YYNGEE. The CDR3 contains 15 residues. The CDR3 coding sequence is TGTGCCAGCAGCGGCGGACAGGGCGTTATTTCACCCCTCCACTTT. Translating gives CASSGGQGVISPLHF.

The CDR3 region is CSARDSRSDEQFF. The CDR3 bases are TGCAGCGCCCGGGACTCCCGGAGCGATGAGCAGTTCTTC. The chain carries TRBV29-1 and TRBJ2-1; tentatively, D is TRBD2 (6 bases). Germline V gene lookup returns CDR1 SQVTM and CDR2 ANQGSEA. This CDR3 spans 13 amino acids. The V gene lost 7 bases and the J gene lost 8 bases, with 18 bases spanning the gap.

This clone was observed a single time. The V call is TRBV29-1, the J call TRBJ2-7, with 8 bases that match TRBD1. This CDR3 region has 14 residues. Germline V gives CDR1 SQVTM, CDR2 ANQGSEA. The J segment lost 5 bases and the V segment lost 1 base, leaving 7 bases of the junction unmatched. CDR3 sequence (DNA): TGCAGCGTTGAAGTCCCCCAGGGGGCCCACGAGCAGTACTTC. Its translation: CSVEVPQGAHEQYF.